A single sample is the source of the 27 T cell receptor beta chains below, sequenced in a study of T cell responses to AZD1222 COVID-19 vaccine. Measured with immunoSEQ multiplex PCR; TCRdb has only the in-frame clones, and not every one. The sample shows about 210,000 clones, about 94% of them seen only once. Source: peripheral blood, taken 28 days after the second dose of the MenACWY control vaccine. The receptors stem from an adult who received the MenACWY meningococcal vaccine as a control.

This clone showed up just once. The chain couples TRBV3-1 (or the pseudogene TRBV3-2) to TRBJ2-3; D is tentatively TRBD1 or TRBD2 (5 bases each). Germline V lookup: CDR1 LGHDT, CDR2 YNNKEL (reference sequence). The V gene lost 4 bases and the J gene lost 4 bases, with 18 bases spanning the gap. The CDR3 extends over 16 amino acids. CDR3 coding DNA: TGTGCCAGCAGCCGAACGGACAAGGAGGATGCAGATACGCAGTATTTT. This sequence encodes CASSRTDKEDADTQYF.

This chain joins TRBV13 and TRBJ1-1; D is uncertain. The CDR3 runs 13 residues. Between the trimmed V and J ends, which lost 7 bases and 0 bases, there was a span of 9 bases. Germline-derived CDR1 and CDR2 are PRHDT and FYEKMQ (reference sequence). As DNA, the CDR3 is TGTGCCAGCATAAACAGTCTGAACACTGAAGCTTTCTTT. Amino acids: CASINSLNTEAFF. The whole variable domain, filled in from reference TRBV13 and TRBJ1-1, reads AAGVIQSPRHLIKEKRETATLKCYPIPRHDTVYWYQQGPGQDPQFLISFYEKMQSDKGSIPDRFSAQQFSDYHSELNMSSLELGDSALYFCASINSLNTEAFFGQGTRLTVV.

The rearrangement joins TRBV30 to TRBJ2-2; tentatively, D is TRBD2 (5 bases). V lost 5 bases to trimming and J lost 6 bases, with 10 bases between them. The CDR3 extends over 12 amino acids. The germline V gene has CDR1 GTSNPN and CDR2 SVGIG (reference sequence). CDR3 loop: CAWGAEPGELFF. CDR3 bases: TGTGCCTGGGGAGCGGAGCCCGGGGAGCTGTTTTTT.

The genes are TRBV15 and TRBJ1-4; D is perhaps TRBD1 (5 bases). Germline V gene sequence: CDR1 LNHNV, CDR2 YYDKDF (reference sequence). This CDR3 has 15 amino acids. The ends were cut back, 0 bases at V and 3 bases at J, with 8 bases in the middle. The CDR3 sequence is CATSRDSGANEKLFF. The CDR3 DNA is TGTGCCACCAGCAGAGATTCGGGGGCTAATGAAAAACTGTTTTTT.

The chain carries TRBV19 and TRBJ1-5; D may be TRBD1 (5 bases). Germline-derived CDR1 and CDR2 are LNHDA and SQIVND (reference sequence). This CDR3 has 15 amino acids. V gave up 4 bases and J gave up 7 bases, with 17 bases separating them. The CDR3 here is CASSRAGRDGQPQHF. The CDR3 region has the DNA TGTGCCAGTAGTAGGGCAGGGAGAGACGGCCAGCCCCAGCATTTT.

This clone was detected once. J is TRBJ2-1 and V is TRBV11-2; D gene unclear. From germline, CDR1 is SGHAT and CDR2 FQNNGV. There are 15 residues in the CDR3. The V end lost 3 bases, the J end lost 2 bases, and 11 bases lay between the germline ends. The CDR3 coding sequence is TGTGCCAGCAGCTTGGTTGACGGCCCCTACAATGAGCAGTTCTTC. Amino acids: CASSLVDGPYNEQFF.

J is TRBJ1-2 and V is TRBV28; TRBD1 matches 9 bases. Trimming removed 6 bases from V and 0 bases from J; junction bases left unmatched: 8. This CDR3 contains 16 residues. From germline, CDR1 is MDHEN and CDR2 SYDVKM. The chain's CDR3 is CASRSGTGTANYGYTF. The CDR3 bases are TGTGCCAGCAGATCAGGGACAGGGACAGCTAACTATGGCTACACCTTC.

CDR3 residues: CASSQTSGVYNEQFF. CDR3 bases: TGTGCCAGCAGCCAGACTAGCGGGGTATACAATGAGCAGTTCTTC. This chain connects TRBV7-9 to TRBJ2-1, with 11 bases that match TRBD2. The length of the CDR3 is 15 residues. V lost 5 bases to trimming and J lost 4 bases; unmatched junction nucleotides: 4. Germline V lookup: CDR1 SEHNR, CDR2 FQNEAQ (reference sequence). The full variable domain, with the rest looked up from reference TRBV7-9 and TRBJ2-1, is DTGVSQNPRHKITKRGQNVTFRCDPISEHNRLYWYRQTLGQGPEFLTYFQNEAQLEKSRLLSDRFSAERPKGSFSTLEIQRTEQGDSAMYLCASSQTSGVYNEQFFGPGTRLTVL.

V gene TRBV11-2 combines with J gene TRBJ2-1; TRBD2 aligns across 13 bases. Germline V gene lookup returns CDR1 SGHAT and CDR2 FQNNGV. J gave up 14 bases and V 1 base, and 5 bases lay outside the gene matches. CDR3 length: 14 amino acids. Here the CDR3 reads CASSLGLAGGHEFF. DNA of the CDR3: TGTGCCAGCAGCTTAGGACTAGCGGGGGGCCACGAGTTCTTC. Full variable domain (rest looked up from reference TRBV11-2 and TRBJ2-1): EAGVAQSPRYKIIEKRQSVAFWCNPISGHATLYWYQQILGQGPKLLIQFQNNGVVDDSQLPKDRFSAERLKGVDSTLKIQPAKLEDSAVYLCASSLGLAGGHEFFGPGTRLTVL.

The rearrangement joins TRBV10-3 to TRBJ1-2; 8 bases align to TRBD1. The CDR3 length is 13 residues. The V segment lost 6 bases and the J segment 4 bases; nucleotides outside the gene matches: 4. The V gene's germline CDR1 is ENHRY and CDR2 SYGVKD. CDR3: CAISPGGSYGYTF. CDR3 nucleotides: TGTGCCATCAGCCCAGGGGGCAGCTATGGCTACACCTTC.

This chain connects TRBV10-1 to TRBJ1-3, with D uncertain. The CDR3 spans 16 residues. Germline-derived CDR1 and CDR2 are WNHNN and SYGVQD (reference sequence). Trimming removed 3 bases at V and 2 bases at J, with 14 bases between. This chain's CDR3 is CASSEVWASTGNTIYF. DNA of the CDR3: TGCGCCAGCAGTGAAGTTTGGGCGAGTACTGGAAACACCATATATTTT.

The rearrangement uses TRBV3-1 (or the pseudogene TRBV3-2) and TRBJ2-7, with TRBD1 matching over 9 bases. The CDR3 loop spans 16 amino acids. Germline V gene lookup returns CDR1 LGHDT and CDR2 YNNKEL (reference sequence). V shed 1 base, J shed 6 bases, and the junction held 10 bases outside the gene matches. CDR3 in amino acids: CASSQGGGQGGSEQYF. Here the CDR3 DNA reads TGTGCCAGCAGCCAAGGGGGGGGACAGGGAGGTAGCGAGCAGTACTTC.

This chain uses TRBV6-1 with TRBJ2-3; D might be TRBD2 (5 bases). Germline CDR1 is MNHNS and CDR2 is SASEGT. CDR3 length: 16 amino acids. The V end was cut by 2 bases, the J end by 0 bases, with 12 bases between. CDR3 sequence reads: CASSERLAASTDTQYF. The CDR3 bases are TGTGCCAGCAGTGAACGCCTAGCAGCTAGCACAGATACGCAGTATTTT.

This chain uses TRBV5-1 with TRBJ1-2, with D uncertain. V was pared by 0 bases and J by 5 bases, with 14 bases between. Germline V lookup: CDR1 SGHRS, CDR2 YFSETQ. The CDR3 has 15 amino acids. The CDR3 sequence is CASSLGAPTGYGYTF. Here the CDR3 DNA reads TGCGCCAGCAGCTTGGGGGCTCCAACTGGGTATGGCTACACCTTC.

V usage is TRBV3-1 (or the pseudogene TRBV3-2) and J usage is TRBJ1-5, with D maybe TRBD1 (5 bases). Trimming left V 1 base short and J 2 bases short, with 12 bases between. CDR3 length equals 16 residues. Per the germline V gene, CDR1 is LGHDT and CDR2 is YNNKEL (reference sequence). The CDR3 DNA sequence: TGTGCCAGCAGCCAAGTCGAAGGGGCGTGCAATCAGCCCCAGCATTTT. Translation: CASSQVEGACNQPQHF.

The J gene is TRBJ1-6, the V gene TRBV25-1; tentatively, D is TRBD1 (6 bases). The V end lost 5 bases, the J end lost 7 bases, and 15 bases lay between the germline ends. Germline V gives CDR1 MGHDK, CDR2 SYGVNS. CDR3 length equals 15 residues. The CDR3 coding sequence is TGTGCCAGCAGTCAAACAGGGCGGTCCAATTCACCCCTCCACTTT. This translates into CASSQTGRSNSPLHF.

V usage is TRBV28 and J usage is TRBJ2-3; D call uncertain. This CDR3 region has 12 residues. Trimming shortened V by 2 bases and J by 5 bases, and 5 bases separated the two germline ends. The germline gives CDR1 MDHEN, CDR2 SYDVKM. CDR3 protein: CASSLRKDTQYF. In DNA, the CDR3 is TGTGCCAGCAGTTTACGAAAAGATACGCAGTATTTT.

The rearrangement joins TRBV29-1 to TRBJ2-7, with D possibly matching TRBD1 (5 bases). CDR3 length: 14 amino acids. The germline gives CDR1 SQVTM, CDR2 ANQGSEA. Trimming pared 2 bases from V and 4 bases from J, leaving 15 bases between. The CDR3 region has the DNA TGCAGCGTTGAATTGCGTACAGGAACTTACGAGCAGTACTTC. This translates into CSVELRTGTYEQYF.

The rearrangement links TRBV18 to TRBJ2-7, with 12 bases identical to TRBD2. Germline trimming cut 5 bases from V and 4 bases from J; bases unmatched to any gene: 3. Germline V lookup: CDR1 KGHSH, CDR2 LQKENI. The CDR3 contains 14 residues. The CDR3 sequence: CASSSTSGSYEQYF. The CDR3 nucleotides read TGTGCCAGCTCATCGACTAGCGGGAGTTACGAGCAGTACTTC.

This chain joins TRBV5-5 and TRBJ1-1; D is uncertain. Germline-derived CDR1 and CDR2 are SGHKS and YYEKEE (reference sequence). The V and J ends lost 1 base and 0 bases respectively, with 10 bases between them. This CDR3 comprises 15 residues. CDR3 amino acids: CASSLSGRLNTEAFF. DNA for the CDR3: TGTGCCAGCAGCTTGTCAGGACGGTTGAACACTGAAGCTTTCTTT.

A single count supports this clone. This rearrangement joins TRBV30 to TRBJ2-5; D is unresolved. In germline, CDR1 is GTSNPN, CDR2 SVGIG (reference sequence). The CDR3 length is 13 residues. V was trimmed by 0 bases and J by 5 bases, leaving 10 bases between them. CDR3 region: CAWSVAVGETQYF. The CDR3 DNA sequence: TGTGCCTGGAGTGTGGCGGTAGGGGAGACCCAGTACTTC.

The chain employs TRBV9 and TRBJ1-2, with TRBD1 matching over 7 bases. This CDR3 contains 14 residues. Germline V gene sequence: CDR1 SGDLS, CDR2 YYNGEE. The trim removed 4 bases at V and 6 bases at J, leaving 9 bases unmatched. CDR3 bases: TGTGCCAGCAGCCTCACAGGGGCTGGGAATGGCTACACCTTC. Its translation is CASSLTGAGNGYTF.

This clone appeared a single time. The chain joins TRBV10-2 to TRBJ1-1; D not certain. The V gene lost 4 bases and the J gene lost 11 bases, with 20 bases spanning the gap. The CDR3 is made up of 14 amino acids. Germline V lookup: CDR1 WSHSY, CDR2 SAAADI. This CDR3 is CASSVSSIRLGAFF. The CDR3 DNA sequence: TGCGCCAGCAGTGTATCGAGTATTCGCCTAGGGGCTTTCTTT.

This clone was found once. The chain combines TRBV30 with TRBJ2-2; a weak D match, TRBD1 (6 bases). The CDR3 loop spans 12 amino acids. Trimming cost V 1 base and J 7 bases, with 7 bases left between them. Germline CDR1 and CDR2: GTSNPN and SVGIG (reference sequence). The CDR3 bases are TGTGCCTGGAGTGCAGGGGTCGGGGAGCTGTTTTTT. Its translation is CAWSAGVGELFF.

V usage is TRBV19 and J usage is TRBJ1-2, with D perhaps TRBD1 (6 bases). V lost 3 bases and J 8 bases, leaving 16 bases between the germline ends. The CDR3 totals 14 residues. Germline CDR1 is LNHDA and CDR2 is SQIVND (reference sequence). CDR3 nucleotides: TGTGCCAGTAGTATTCTGGGGGCCCAGGAGGGCTACACCTTC. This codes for CASSILGAQEGYTF.

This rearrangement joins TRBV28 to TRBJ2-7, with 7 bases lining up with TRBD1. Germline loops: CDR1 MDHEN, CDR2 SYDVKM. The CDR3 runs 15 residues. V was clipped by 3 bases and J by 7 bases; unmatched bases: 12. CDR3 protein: CASSFSIRGSGEQYF. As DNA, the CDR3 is TGTGCCAGCAGTTTTTCTATCAGGGGGTCGGGTGAGCAGTACTTC.

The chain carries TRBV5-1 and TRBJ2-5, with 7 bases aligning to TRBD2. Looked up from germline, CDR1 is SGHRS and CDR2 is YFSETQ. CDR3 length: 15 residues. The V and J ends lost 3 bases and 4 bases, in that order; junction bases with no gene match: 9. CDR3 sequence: CASSWGSGRGETQYF. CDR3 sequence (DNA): TGCGCCAGCAGCTGGGGTTCTGGGAGGGGAGAGACCCAGTACTTC. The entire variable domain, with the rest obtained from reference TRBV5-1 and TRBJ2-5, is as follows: KAGVTQTPRYLIKTRGQQVTLSCSPISGHRSVSWYQQTPGQGLQFLFEYFSETQRNKGNFPGRFSGRQFSNSRSEMNVSTLELGDSALYLCASSWGSGRGETQYFGPGTRLLVL.